The 4 T cell receptor beta chains listed next were all sequenced from one sample in a study of shared clonotypes between healthy human individuals. Profiled with immunoSEQ multiplex PCR; TCRdb holds only in-frame clones, not every one. This sample has hundreds of thousands of clones, with less than 96% found just once. Sequences were obtained from naive CD4+ T cells sorted from blood. Described subset: CD45RA+ positively selected. The source of these receptors is a woman aged 25 to 45 in good health.

The V gene is TRBV25-1, the J gene TRBJ1-6; perhaps TRBD1 as D (5 bases). The CDR3 has 14 residues. Trimming took 1 base from V and 5 from J, leaving 6 bases between them. Germline CDR1 and CDR2: MGHDK and SYGVNS. The CDR3 spells CASSEFRDNSPLHF. As DNA, the CDR3 is TGTGCCAGCAGTGAATTCAGGGATAATTCACCCCTCCACTTT.

This clone appeared a few times. This chain links TRBV7-9 with TRBJ1-4; weak D call: TRBD1 (5 bases). The CDR3 sequence is 14 residues long. Trimming removed 7 bases from V and 6 bases from J, with 15 bases in between. The germline V gene encodes CDR1 SEHNR and CDR2 FQNEAQ (reference sequence). CDR3 nucleotide sequence: TGTGCCAGCATACCCAACGGGGGACATGAAAAACTGTTTTTT. Amino acids: CASIPNGGHEKLFF.

The rearrangement joins TRBV4-1 to TRBJ1-1, with 9 bases that match TRBD1. Germline V CDR1 and CDR2: MGHRA, YSYEKL. Germline trimming cut 3 bases from V and 1 base from J; bases unmatched to any gene: 6. This CDR3 is 16 amino acids long. Written as DNA, the CDR3 is TGCGCCAGCAGCCAGCAATGGGGACAGGGGAACACTGAAGCTTTCTTT. This encodes CASSQQWGQGNTEAFF.

V gene TRBV7-2 combines with J gene TRBJ1-2; D is undetermined. Per the germline V gene, CDR1 is SGHTA and CDR2 is FQGNSA. Trimming left V 5 bases short and J 2 bases short, with 9 bases between. The CDR3 length is 13 residues. This CDR3 is CASSPRANYGYTF. The CDR3 DNA follows: TGTGCCAGCAGCCCGCGTGCGAACTATGGCTACACCTTC.